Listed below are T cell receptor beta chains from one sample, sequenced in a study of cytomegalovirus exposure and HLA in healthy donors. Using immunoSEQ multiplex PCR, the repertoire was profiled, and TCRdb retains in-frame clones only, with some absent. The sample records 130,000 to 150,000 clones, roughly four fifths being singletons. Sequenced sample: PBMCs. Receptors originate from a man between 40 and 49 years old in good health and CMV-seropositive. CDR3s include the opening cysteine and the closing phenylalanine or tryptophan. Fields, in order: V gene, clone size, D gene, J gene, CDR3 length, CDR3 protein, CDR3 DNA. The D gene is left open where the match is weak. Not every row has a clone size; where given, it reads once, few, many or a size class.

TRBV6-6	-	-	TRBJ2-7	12	CASSKDSYEQYF	TGTGCCAGCAGTAAGGACAGCTACGAGCAGTACTTC
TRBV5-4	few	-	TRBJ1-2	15	CASSMQQGRNYGYTF	TGTGCCAGCAGCATGCAACAGGGCAGGAACTATGGCTACACCTTC
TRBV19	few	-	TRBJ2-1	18	CASSIDLGGAFIYNEQFF	TGTGCCAGTAGTATAGATCTAGGAGGGGCCTTTATTTACAATGAGCAGTTCTTC
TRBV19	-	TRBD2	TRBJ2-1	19	CASSLRTSGLTSSYNEQFF	TGTGCCAGTAGTCTCCGGACTAGCGGGCTTACAAGCTCCTACAATGAGCAGTTCTTC
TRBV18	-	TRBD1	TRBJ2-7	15	CASSPQGQGSYEQYF	TGTGCCAGCTCACCACAGGGACAGGGGTCCTACGAGCAGTACTTC
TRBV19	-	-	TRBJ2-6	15	CASSIGTSGANVLTF	TGTGCCAGTAGTATCGGGACATCTGGGGCCAACGTCCTGACTTTC
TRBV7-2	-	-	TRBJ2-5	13	CATQPGVRETQYF	TGTGCCACACAACCAGGGGTCCGGGAGACCCAGTACTTC
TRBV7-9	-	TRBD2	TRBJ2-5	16	CASSLVASGRAVTQYF	TGTGCCAGCAGCTTAGTGGCTAGCGGGAGGGCCGTGACCCAGTACTTC
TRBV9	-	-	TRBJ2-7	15	CASSVEEGRTYEQYF	TGTGCCAGCAGCGTAGAGGAGGGGAGGACCTACGAGCAGTACTTC
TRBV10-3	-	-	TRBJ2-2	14	CAISERETTGELFF	TGTGCCATCAGTGAGCGGGAGACCACCGGGGAGCTGTTCTTT
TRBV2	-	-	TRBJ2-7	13	CASRTGQYYEQYF	TGTGCCAGCAGAACCGGACAGTACTACGAGCAGTACTTC
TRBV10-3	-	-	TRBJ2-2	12	CAIRQGIGELFF	TGTGCCATCAGGCAGGGTATCGGGGAGCTGTTTTTT
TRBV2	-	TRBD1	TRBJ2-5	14	CASRDRVRGETQYF	TGTGCCAGCCGGGACAGGGTAAGGGGAGAGACCCAGTACTTC
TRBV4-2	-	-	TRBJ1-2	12	CASSSSPHGYTF	TGTGCCAGCAGCTCAAGCCCCCATGGCTACACCTTC
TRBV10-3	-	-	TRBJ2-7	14	CAISERDTSYEQYF	TGTGCCATCAGTGAAAGGGACACCTCCTACGAGCAGTACTTC
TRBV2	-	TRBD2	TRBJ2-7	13	CASRVAGVPEQYF	TGTGCCAGCAGAGTAGCGGGAGTCCCCGAGCAGTACTTC
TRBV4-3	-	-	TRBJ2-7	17	CASSRISSPGPIYEQYF	TGCGCCAGCAGCCGCATCTCGTCGCCAGGGCCAATCTACGAGCAGTACTTC
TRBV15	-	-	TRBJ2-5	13	CATSREQRGTQYF	TGTGCCACCAGCAGAGAACAACGGGGGACCCAGTACTTC
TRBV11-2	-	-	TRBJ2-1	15	CASSLDQSRGNEQFF	TGTGCCAGCAGCTTAGATCAGAGCAGAGGGAATGAGCAGTTCTTC
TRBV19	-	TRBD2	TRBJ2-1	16	CASSSTGTSVNNEQFF	TGTGCCAGTAGTTCCACCGGGACTAGCGTCAACAATGAGCAGTTCTTC
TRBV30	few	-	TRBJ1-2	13	CARSRTDGDGYTF	TGTGCCAGGAGCAGGACAGATGGGGATGGCTACACCTTC
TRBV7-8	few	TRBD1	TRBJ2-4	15	CASSSDRLAKNIQYF	TGTGCCAGCAGCTCGGACAGGCTAGCCAAAAACATTCAGTACTTC
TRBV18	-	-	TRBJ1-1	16	CASSPRGGGMNTEAFF	TGTGCCAGCTCACCACGGGGAGGGGGAATGAACACTGAAGCTTTCTTT
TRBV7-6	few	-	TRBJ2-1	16	CASSPVYLSSYNEQFF	TGTGCCAGCAGCCCCGTGTACCTGAGCTCCTACAATGAGCAGTTCTTC